The 23 T cell receptor beta chains below come from one sample, sequenced in a study of shared clonotypes between healthy human individuals. Only in-frame clones appear in the TCRdb table, and some are missing; sequencing was by immunoSEQ multiplex PCR. The table lists under 600,000 clones, about 97% of them singletons. The sample taken for sequencing was naive CD4+ T cells sorted from blood. Subset: CD45RA+ positively selected. Every receptor here comes from a woman under 40 in good health.

The V call is TRBV7-9, the J call TRBJ1-4; 7 bases agree with TRBD1. This CDR3 is 16 amino acids long. CDR1 and CDR2 (germline): SEHNR, FQNEAQ (reference sequence). V trimming: 5 bases; J trimming: 6 bases; junction bases outside the gene matches: 12. CDR3 region: CASSPAGGILDEKLFF. The CDR3 bases are TGTGCCAGCAGCCCGGCAGGGGGGATATTGGATGAAAAACTGTTTTTT.

This clone was recorded once. The chain carries TRBV29-1 and TRBJ2-1; D remains unclear. The germline V gene encodes CDR1 SQVTM and CDR2 ANQGSEA. The CDR3 totals 9 residues. Trimming stripped 3 bases from V and 9 bases from J, with 3 bases between. This CDR3 is CSVDTEQFF. The CDR3 nucleotides are TGCAGCGTTGACACTGAGCAGTTCTTC.

V is TRBV28 and J is TRBJ1-2, with 9 bases identical to TRBD1. The trim removed 4 bases at V and 2 bases at J, leaving 2 bases unmatched. CDR3 length: 14 amino acids. CDR1 MDHEN and CDR2 SYDVKM come from the germline V gene. CDR3 sequence: CASSWTGVNYGYTF. DNA of the CDR3: TGTGCCAGCAGTTGGACAGGGGTGAACTATGGCTACACCTTC.

This chain links TRBV19 with TRBJ1-5; D is perhaps TRBD1 (6 bases). Trimming removed 5 bases at V and 4 bases at J, with 15 bases between. Germline CDR1 reads LNHDA; CDR2 reads SQIVND (reference sequence). This CDR3 is built from 15 residues. The DNA of the CDR3 is TGTGCCAGTAGTGCAGGGGCTGCGGGGAATCAGCCCCAGCATTTT. Protein product: CASSAGAAGNQPQHF.

V usage is TRBV6-6 and J usage is TRBJ2-3; D perhaps matches TRBD1 (5 bases). The CDR3 consists of 16 residues. CDR1 is MNHNY, CDR2 SVGAGI, per germline (reference sequence). Trimming removed 9 bases from V and 1 base from J, with 20 bases in between. The CDR3 nucleotides are TGTGCCAGTCACCCGCAGGGCAGAGGCCGCACAGATACGCAGTATTTT. Translating gives CASHPQGRGRTDTQYF.

This clone was detected once. V and J are TRBV7-7 and TRBJ2-3; TRBD2 matches at 9 bases. The germline V gene has CDR1 SSHAT and CDR2 FNYEAQ (reference sequence). CDR3 size: 13 residues. V was pared by 10 bases and J by 5 bases, with 7 bases of the junction left unmatched. The CDR3 region has the DNA TGTGCCACCGCGGGAGGGATTGGAGATACGCAGTATTTT. The encoded protein is CATAGGIGDTQYF.

The chain uses TRBV7-9 and TRBJ2-3; 8 positions match TRBD1. The length of the CDR3 is 14 residues. After removal of 4 bases from V and 4 bases from J, the junction contained 4 bases not matched to a gene. From germline, CDR1 is SEHNR and CDR2 FQNEAQ (reference sequence). Here the CDR3 DNA reads TGTGCCAGCAGCTCCGGACAGGGAGCAGATACGCAGTATTTT. Its translation is CASSSGQGADTQYF.

The J gene is TRBJ2-7, the V gene TRBV7-3, with D perhaps TRBD1 (6 bases). CDR3 length: 15 residues. The ends were cut back, 1 base at V and 2 bases at J, with 12 bases in the middle. Looked up from germline, CDR1 is SGHTA and CDR2 is FQGTGA. The CDR3 loop is CASSLNWGPAYEQYF. The CDR3 nucleotides read TGTGCCAGCAGCTTAAACTGGGGGCCGGCCTACGAGCAGTACTTC.

The chain's CDR3 is CASRRLSDSYEQYF. CDR3 in DNA: TGTGCCAGCAGACGGTTGTCAGACTCCTACGAGCAGTACTTC. V usage is TRBV6-6 and J usage is TRBJ2-7, with unresolved D. V was shortened by 6 bases and J by 0 bases, with 12 bases between the two germline ends. The germline V gene encodes CDR1 MNHNY and CDR2 SVGAGI (reference sequence). This CDR3 is 14 amino acids long.

The chain couples TRBV27 to TRBJ2-7, with TRBD2 identical over 9 bases. V was clipped by 5 bases and J by 5 bases; unmatched bases: 7. This CDR3 region has 14 residues. The germline V gene has CDR1 MNHEY and CDR2 SMNVEV (reference sequence). Written as DNA, the CDR3 is TGTGCCAGCAGTCTAGCGGGGAGAGACAACGAGCAGTACTTC. Protein product: CASSLAGRDNEQYF.

The J gene is TRBJ1-5, the V gene TRBV29-1; TRBD1 might be the D (6 bases). Trimming left V 3 bases short and J 7 bases short, with 13 bases between. Germline V CDR1 and CDR2: SQVTM, ANQGSEA. CDR3 length: 13 residues. The CDR3 sequence: CSVDRGLGQPQHF. For the CDR3, the DNA is TGCAGCGTTGACAGGGGTCTCGGCCAGCCCCAGCATTTT.

The V call is TRBV7-9, the J call TRBJ1-2, with D uncertain. V dropped 6 bases and J dropped 8 bases, with 22 bases sitting between them. The germline V gene has CDR1 SEHNR and CDR2 FQNEAQ (reference sequence). This CDR3 has 15 amino acids. The CDR3 loop reads CASRMYRVEELGYTF. The CDR3 nucleotides are TGTGCCAGCAGAATGTATAGGGTGGAGGAGCTGGGCTACACCTTC.

The gene calls are TRBV13 and TRBJ2-7, with 11 positions matching TRBD2. Germline V CDR1 and CDR2: PRHDT, FYEKMQ (reference sequence). J lost 5 bases, V lost 0 bases, and 6 bases had no gene match. This CDR3 region has 16 residues. The CDR3 bases are TGTGCCAGCAGCTTAGGCATAGCGGGAGGGCAGGACGAGCAGTACTTC. Translation: CASSLGIAGGQDEQYF.

The rearrangement uses TRBV15 and TRBJ2-7; perhaps TRBD2 as D (6 bases). V lost 0 bases, J lost 6 bases, and 21 bases lay in between. The CDR3 extends over 17 amino acids. CDR1 and CDR2 (germline): LNHNV, YYDKDF (reference sequence). The CDR3 DNA follows: TGTGCCACCAGCAGAGATCAGGCGCGGGGCAGGGCTCCCGAGCAGTACTTC. Amino acid sequence: CATSRDQARGRAPEQYF.

This clone was seen a single time. CDR3 DNA: TGTGCCAGCAGCTTCTCTAGCGCAGCAGGCACAGATACGCAGTATTTT. Its translation: CASSFSSAAGTDTQYF. V is TRBV7-2 and J is TRBJ2-3; TRBD2 is a possible D gene (6 bases). In germline, CDR1 is SGHTA, CDR2 FQGNSA. Trimming pared 3 bases from V and 1 base from J, leaving 14 bases between. The CDR3 has 16 amino acids.

V gene TRBV7-2 combines with J gene TRBJ2-1; 7 bases are shared with TRBD2. The length of the CDR3 is 15 residues. Germline CDR1 SGHTA, CDR2 FQGNSA. Losses at the gene ends were 6 bases for V and 7 bases for J; bases not matched to a gene: 12. The CDR3 DNA reads as TGTGCCAGCAGTTTGTGGGCGGGAGTTATGAATGAGCAGTTCTTC. This sequence encodes CASSLWAGVMNEQFF. The whole variable domain, filled in from reference TRBV7-2 and TRBJ2-1, reads GAGVSQSPSNKVTEKGKDVELRCDPISGHTALYWYRQSLGQGLEFLIYFQGNSAPDKSGLPSDRFSAERTGGSVSTLTIQRTQQEDSAVYLCASSLWAGVMNEQFFGPGTRLTVL.

The J gene is TRBJ1-1, the V gene TRBV6-5, with a possible D match to TRBD1 (5 bases). Looked up from germline, CDR1 is MNHEY and CDR2 is SVGAGI. V lost 2 bases, J lost 0 bases, and 10 bases lay in between. This CDR3 contains 15 residues. The CDR3 reads CASSYAGTMNTEAFF. The CDR3 DNA follows: TGTGCCAGCAGTTACGCAGGGACTATGAACACTGAAGCTTTCTTT.

Concerning this clone: Additional DNA sequences in this sample encode the identical CDR3. V gene TRBV5-1 combines with J gene TRBJ2-5; 7 nucleotides match TRBD1. The CDR3 has 14 residues. Germline CDR1 SGHRS, CDR2 YFSETQ. Losses at the gene ends were 0 bases for V and 5 bases for J; bases not matched to a gene: 4. CDR3 nucleotides: TGCGCCAGCAGCTTGGAGGGGGCGGGCGAGACCCAGTACTTC. Translating it yields CASSLEGAGETQYF.

The chain employs TRBV6-6 and TRBJ1-1; D gene uncertain. This CDR3 spans 13 amino acids. Germline V gene data show CDR1 as MNHNY and CDR2 as SVGAGI (reference sequence). The V end was cut by 6 bases, the J end by 0 bases, with 8 bases between. CDR3 in amino acids: CASSRMMNTEAFF. CDR3 nucleotide sequence: TGTGCCAGCAGCAGGATGATGAACACTGAAGCTTTCTTT.

This clone was recorded once. V usage is TRBV5-1 and J usage is TRBJ1-2; no clear D. This CDR3 is built from 13 residues. CDR1 is SGHRS and CDR2 is YFSETQ in the germline V gene. Trimming removed 0 bases from V and 0 bases from J, with 3 bases in between. The CDR3 DNA follows: TGCGCCAGCAGCTTGGCATCTAACTATGGCTACACCTTC. Its protein is CASSLASNYGYTF.

This clone is a singleton in its sample. The chain recombines TRBV2 with TRBJ2-1; 7 positions agree with TRBD2. The germline V gene encodes CDR1 SNHLY and CDR2 FYNNEI. The CDR3 consists of 13 residues. V was pared by 7 bases and J by 6 bases, with 6 bases of the junction left unmatched. CDR3 region: CASNSGTINEQFF. In nucleotides, the CDR3 is TGTGCCAGCAACAGCGGGACTATCAATGAGCAGTTCTTC.

This chain uses TRBV28 with TRBJ1-5; unclear D gene. The V and J ends lost 7 bases and 5 bases respectively, with 12 bases between them. Germline-derived CDR1 and CDR2 are MDHEN and SYDVKM. CDR3 length equals 13 residues. CDR3 bases: TGTGCCAGCAACCCACCCTGGGATCAGCCCCAGCATTTT. It encodes CASNPPWDQPQHF.

The V call is TRBV7-9, the J call TRBJ1-4; D remains ambiguous. Trimming pared 2 bases from V and 0 bases from J, leaving 10 bases between. This CDR3 has 16 amino acids. Germline V gives CDR1 SEHNR, CDR2 FQNEAQ (reference sequence). The CDR3 sequence: CASSLFLLTTNEKLFF. The CDR3 bases are TGTGCCAGCAGCTTATTTTTACTGACAACTAATGAAAAACTGTTTTTT.